A single sample gave rise to the 21 T cell receptor beta chains below, sequenced in a study of vaccination and CD4 T cells after COVID-19. Treatment indicated: roughly nine-day PBMC culture with coronavirus spike peptide pools or control peptides (ViraFEST assay). Their cognate antigens are unknown. Sequencing of cultured CD4+ T cell DNA used the Oncomine TCR Beta short-read assay. One entry per CDR3 protein results from TCRdb running MiXCR on the PCR reads. The data show under 7,500 distinct CDR3 sequences, about 70% seen once. Sequencing used CD4+ T cells from blood, cultured in vitro. The receptors here all came from a human donor who had recovered from COVID-19.

The chain links TRBV20-1 to TRBJ2-4; 9 bases line up with TRBD1. Germline V gene data show CDR1 as DFQATT and CDR2 as SNEGSKA (reference sequence). The length of the CDR3 is 14 residues. Trimming took 5 bases from V and 10 from J; bases not matched to a gene: 12. Here the CDR3 DNA reads TGCAGTGCTCACGGGGGGACAGGGATGACGATTCAGTACTTC. Translation gives CSAHGGTGMTIQYF.

This sequence joins TRBV6-2 or TRBV6-3 and TRBJ1-5, with D uncertain. Trimming took 8 bases from V and 1 from J, leaving 6 bases between them. CDR1 MNHEY and CDR2 SVGEGT come from the germline V gene. This CDR3 is 12 amino acids long. The CDR3 bases are TGTGCCAGCGCGAACAGCAATCAGCCCCAGCATTTT. Amino acid sequence: CASANSNQPQHF.

This clonotype was found once. The V and J genes are TRBV7-9 and TRBJ1-5; D is unresolved. The CDR3 covers 13 residues. Germline CDR1 and CDR2: SEHNR and FQNEAQ (reference sequence). V shed 3 bases and J shed 6 bases, with 9 bases lying between them. The DNA for the CDR3 is TGTGCCAGCAGCTTCGAGGCTGGTCAGCCCCAGCATTTT. Its translation: CASSFEAGQPQHF.

The chain links TRBV28 to TRBJ2-3; D possibly corresponds to TRBD1 (6 bases). The CDR3 has 15 residues. Germline values: CDR1 MDHEN, CDR2 SYDVKM. V lost 4 bases, J lost 4 bases, and 15 bases lay in between. The chain's CDR3 is CASSSWARGADTQYF. In nucleotides, the CDR3 is TGTGCCAGCAGTTCCTGGGCCAGGGGCGCAGATACGCAGTATTTT.

The chain is built from TRBV28 and TRBJ1-5, with D uncertain. V was pared by 7 bases and J by 0 bases, with 4 bases between. The CDR3 length is 12 residues. Germline values: CDR1 MDHEN, CDR2 SYDVKM. CDR3 sequence reads: CASTYSNQPQHF. In DNA form, the CDR3 reads TGTGCCAGCACCTATAGCAATCAGCCCCAGCATTTT.

The chain links TRBV7-2 to TRBJ2-7; 10 bases line up with TRBD2. Trimming removed 6 bases from V and 4 bases from J; junction bases left unmatched: 15. The V gene's germline CDR1 is SGHTA and CDR2 FQGNSA. The CDR3 runs 17 residues. In DNA form, the CDR3 reads TGTGCCAGCAGATCTTCAGCGGGAGGGCGAACCTTTTACGAGCAGTACTTC. Protein product: CASRSSAGGRTFYEQYF.

V gene TRBV20-1 combines with J gene TRBJ1-6; D unclear. CDR1 and CDR2 (germline): DFQATT, SNEGSKA (reference sequence). There are 13 residues in the CDR3. V was shortened by 3 bases and J by 10 bases, with 13 bases between the two germline ends. The CDR3 sequence: CSARGGFGSPLHF. CDR3 nucleotide sequence: TGCAGTGCTAGGGGAGGGTTTGGGTCACCCCTCCACTTT.

The CDR3 nucleotides are TGTGCCAGCAGCTTAGCACAGGGGCCCCTCCTGCTAAACACTGAAGCTTTCTTT. It codes for CASSLAQGPLLLNTEAFF. V and J are TRBV7-8 and TRBJ1-1; 7 nucleotides match TRBD1. The ends lost 0 bases at V and 2 bases at J; junction bases unmatched: 12. The CDR3 loop spans 18 amino acids. Germline CDR1 reads SGHVS; CDR2 reads FQNEAQ.

The rearrangement links TRBV19 to TRBJ2-5, with TRBD2 matching over 15 bases. Per the germline V gene, CDR1 is LNHDA and CDR2 is SQIVND (reference sequence). The CDR3 extends over 18 amino acids. The trim removed 3 bases at V and 1 base at J, leaving 6 bases unmatched. CDR3 sequence reads: CASSMGLAGGPIQETQYF. Written as DNA, the CDR3 is TGTGCCAGTAGTATGGGACTAGCGGGAGGCCCCATCCAAGAGACCCAGTACTTC.

The chain is built from TRBV6-2 or TRBV6-3 and TRBJ1-2; D is ambiguous. The CDR3 is made up of 13 amino acids. V lost 5 bases and J lost 10, with 17 bases in between. Germline CDR1 reads MNHEY; CDR2 reads SVGEGT. The CDR3 DNA reads as TGTGCCAGCAGTCCCTGGGAACAGCCCCCCTACACCTTC. Amino acid sequence: CASSPWEQPPYTF.

The rearrangement joins TRBV20-1 to TRBJ1-2, with 7 bases identical to TRBD1. Germline V lookup: CDR1 DFQATT, CDR2 SNEGSKA (reference sequence). V was clipped by 7 bases and J by 2 bases; unmatched bases: 7. There are 13 residues in the CDR3. The CDR3 reads CSDTTGLNYGYTF. The CDR3 DNA is TGCAGTGACACGACAGGGCTAAACTATGGCTACACCTTC.

The chain recombines TRBV7-9 with TRBJ1-2, with D possibly matching TRBD1 (5 bases). In germline, CDR1 is SEHNR, CDR2 FQNEAQ (reference sequence). The CDR3 is 13 amino acids. V dropped 5 bases and J dropped 4 bases, with 11 bases sitting between them. CDR3 DNA sequence: TGTGCCAGCAGCCCAGGAAGGGGCTATGGCTACACCTTC. It encodes CASSPGRGYGYTF. Full variable domain (outside the CDR3, taken from reference TRBV7-9 and TRBJ1-2): DTGVSQNPRHKITKRGQNVTFRCDPISEHNRLYWYRQTLGQGPEFLTYFQNEAQLEKSRLLSDRFSAERPKGSFSTLEIQRTEQGDSAMYLCASSPGRGYGYTFGSGTRLTVV.

This clonotype showed up just a few times. The chain links TRBV27 to TRBJ2-7; D may be TRBD1 (6 bases). This CDR3 region has 17 residues. Germline CDR1 and CDR2: MNHEY and SMNVEV (reference sequence). V shed 3 bases and J shed 1 base, with 19 bases lying between them. DNA of the CDR3: TGTGCCAGCAGTTTGTGGTCCCCGATGCAGGGGTCCTACGAGCAGTACTTC. Its protein is CASSLWSPMQGSYEQYF.

This chain connects TRBV7-9 to TRBJ2-7; TRBD2 matches at 15 bases. Germline V CDR1 and CDR2: SEHNR, FQNEAQ (reference sequence). V dropped 2 bases and J dropped 3; count of bases not matched to a gene: 8. This CDR3 is 18 amino acids long. Here the CDR3 reads CASSLRTSGRVSNYEQYF. The CDR3 DNA sequence: TGTGCCAGCAGCTTACGGACTAGCGGGAGGGTTAGTAACTACGAGCAGTACTTC.

This clonotype has a single count. CDR3 DNA sequence: TGTGCCAGCAGCCCCGGGGCGACAGGGGCCGGCTACACCTTC. This gives the protein CASSPGATGAGYTF. V and J are TRBV6-1 and TRBJ1-2; TRBD1 matches 8 bases. This CDR3 contains 14 residues. Germline values: CDR1 MNHNS, CDR2 SASEGT. J gave up 8 bases and V 6 bases, and 11 bases lay outside the gene matches.

The CDR3 loop reads CATSGRRGRGQETQYF. CDR3 in DNA: TGTGCCACCAGTGGACGGAGGGGCAGGGGCCAAGAGACCCAGTACTTC. The chain links TRBV24-1 to TRBJ2-5; D is perhaps TRBD1 or TRBD2 (6 bases each). V lost 5 bases, J lost 1 base, and 16 bases lay in between. The CDR3 length is 16 residues. Germline V gene lookup returns CDR1 KGHDR and CDR2 SFDVKD.

The rearrangement links TRBV20-1 to TRBJ2-2; D is perhaps TRBD1 (5 bases). CDR1 and CDR2 from the germline V gene are DFQATT and SNEGSKA (reference sequence). The CDR3 sequence is 13 residues long. V lost 4 bases and J 7 bases, leaving 13 bases between the germline ends. The CDR3 region is CSATWGPGGELFF. The CDR3 nucleotides are TGCAGTGCTACCTGGGGCCCTGGCGGGGAGCTGTTTTTT.

This chain uses TRBV4-2 with TRBJ2-2; 10 bases are shared with TRBD2. Germline values: CDR1 LGHNA, CDR2 YNFKEQ. CDR3 length: 16 residues. The ends lost 4 bases at V and 6 bases at J; junction bases unmatched: 8. Here the CDR3 reads CASSLPSGRRAGELFF. CDR3 coding DNA: TGTGCCAGCAGCCTACCTAGCGGGAGAAGGGCCGGGGAGCTGTTTTTT.

This chain uses TRBV7-8 with TRBJ1-2; TRBD1 matches at 7 bases. The CDR3 totals 17 residues. The V and J ends lost 0 bases and 2 bases, in that order; junction bases with no gene match: 9. CDR1 is SGHVS, CDR2 FQNEAQ, per germline. CDR3 protein: CASSLAGRGLVNYGYTF. For the CDR3, the DNA is TGTGCCAGCAGCTTAGCGGGTAGGGGGCTTGTGAACTATGGCTACACCTTC.

The rearrangement joins TRBV20-1 to TRBJ1-5; D perhaps matches TRBD1 (5 bases). Trimming stripped 6 bases from V and 10 bases from J, with 22 bases between. CDR3 length: 14 residues. Germline V gene lookup returns CDR1 DFQATT and CDR2 SNEGSKA (reference sequence). CDR3: CSAPIGSRDRPQHF. CDR3 sequence (DNA): TGCAGTGCCCCCATAGGGTCCAGGGATCGACCCCAGCATTTT.

This clonotype was found a few times. DNA of the CDR3: TGTGCCAGCAGCTTAGACAGCAATCAGCCCCAGCATTTT. Residues: CASSLDSNQPQHF. J is TRBJ1-5 and V is TRBV7-2; D is uncertain. Germline V lookup: CDR1 SGHTA, CDR2 FQGNSA. V lost 1 base, J lost 1 base, and 2 bases lay in between. The CDR3 totals 13 residues.